The sequence of this T cell receptor beta chain was determined in a study of blood T cell repertoires in COVID-19. Study in general: COVID-19 samples from acute and convalescent phases originated in the United States, Italy and Spain.

CDR1 is LNHDA, CDR2 SQIVND, per germline (reference sequence). V was trimmed by 2 bases and J by 7 bases, leaving 21 bases between them. The CDR3 contains 17 residues. Profiling relied on immunoSEQ multiplex PCR, and the TCRdb table lists in-frame clones only, not all of them. The sample yields 250,000 or so clones, roughly 86% seen once. The material sequenced was peripheral blood. The gene calls are TRBV19 and TRBJ2-1, with D maybe TRBD1 (6 bases). This receptor was obtained from a woman between 55 and 75 years old with acute or convalescent COVID-19. This CDR3 is CASSIKPPVGTINEQFF. The CDR3 DNA sequence: TGTGCCAGTAGTATAAAACCCCCGGTAGGGACAATAAATGAGCAGTTCTTC.